This TCR beta chain was documented in a study of blood T cell repertoires in COVID-19. Background on the study: From the United States, Italy and Spain came samples of acute and convalescent COVID-19. The cDNA or gDNA used as material had been derived from T cells, B-cell-depleted T cells, or PBMCs.

In the original analysis: How many nucleated cells were present was estimated from reference gene primer amplification. Data came from immunoSEQ multiplex PCR; TCRdb stores just in-frame clones and leaves some out. Clonal size and the V and J genes are those of that table, whereas D and trimming came from the DNA. The data show some 250,000 clones, with roughly nine tenths seen just once and around 1.3% held by the top ten. CDR3 length equals 13 residues. Unmatched junction bases numbered 3, after V lost 4 bases and J lost 6 bases. Germline V gives CDR1 GTSNPN, CDR2 SVGIG (reference sequence). The participants were between 18 and 89 years old and came from fewer than 25 US areas.

This clonotype was sampled from a human donor in a cohort exposed to, infected with or recovered from COVID-19 (not recorded which). The donor label of this sample is uncertain. The J gene is TRBJ1-6, the V gene TRBV30, with 7 positions matching TRBD1. The sample consisted of PBMCs or T cells enriched from blood (not recorded which). The CDR3 is CAWNRDSNSPLHF. CDR3 sequence (DNA): TGTGCCTGGAACCGGGACAGTAATTCACCCCTCCACTTT.